These 2 T cell receptor beta chains share one sample of origin, sequenced in a study of T-cell reconstitution after alpha-beta-depleted transplantation in children. Preparation of the TCRbeta library used unique molecular identifiers. Via MiXCR, TCRdb re-called the PCR reads, giving one row per CDR3 protein. Of a few hundred thousand distinct CDR3 sequences listed, approximately 9.8% were seen once; the top ten hold roughly 5.1%. The sequencing here drew on PBMCs from the stem cell graft donor, taken from the stem cell graft. These receptor sequences come from a human donor who donated a stem cell graft to a child with SCID.

This clonotype was counted at least ten times. V usage is TRBV5-6 and J usage is TRBJ2-5; a weak D match, TRBD2 (6 bases). There are 14 residues in the CDR3. Germline assignment: CDR1 SGHDT and CDR2 YYEEEE. With 3 bases removed from V and 2 bases from J, the gap between germline ends came to 11 bases. The CDR3 here is CASSYRDLQETQYF. CDR3 in DNA: TGTGCCAGCAGCTACCGGGACTTACAAGAGACCCAGTACTTC.

This clonotype occurred many times. This chain joins TRBV5-6 and TRBJ2-3; 10 nucleotides align to TRBD2. CDR3 size: 17 residues. Germline V CDR1 and CDR2: SGHDT, YYEEEE. With V trimmed by 1 base and J by 3 bases, 8 bases remained unmatched. The CDR3 DNA reads TGTGCCAGCAGCTTGCGAGGAGCGGGGGGGCGTACAGATACGCAGTATTTT. Translated: CASSLRGAGGRTDTQYF.